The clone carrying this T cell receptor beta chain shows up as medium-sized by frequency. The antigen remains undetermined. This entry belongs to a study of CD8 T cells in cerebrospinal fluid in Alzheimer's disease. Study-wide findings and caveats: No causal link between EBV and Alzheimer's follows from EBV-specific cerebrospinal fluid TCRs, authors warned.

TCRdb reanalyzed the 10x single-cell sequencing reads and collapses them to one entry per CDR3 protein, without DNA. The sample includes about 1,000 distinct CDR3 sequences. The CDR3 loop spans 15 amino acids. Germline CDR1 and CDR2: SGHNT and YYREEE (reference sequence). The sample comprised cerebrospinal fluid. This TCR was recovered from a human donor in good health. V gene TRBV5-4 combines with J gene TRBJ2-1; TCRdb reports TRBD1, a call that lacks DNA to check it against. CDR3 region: CASSRSGQRINEQFF.